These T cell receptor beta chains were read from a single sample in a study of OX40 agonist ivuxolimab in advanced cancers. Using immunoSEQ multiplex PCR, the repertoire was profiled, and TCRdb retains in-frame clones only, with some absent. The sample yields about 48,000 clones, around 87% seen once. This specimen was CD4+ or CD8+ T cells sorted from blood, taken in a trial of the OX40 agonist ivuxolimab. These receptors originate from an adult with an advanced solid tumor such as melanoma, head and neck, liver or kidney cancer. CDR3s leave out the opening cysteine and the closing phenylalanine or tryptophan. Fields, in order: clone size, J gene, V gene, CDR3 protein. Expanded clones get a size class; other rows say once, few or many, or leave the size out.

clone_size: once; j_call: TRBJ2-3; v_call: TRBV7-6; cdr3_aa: ASSLAAGVGADTQY
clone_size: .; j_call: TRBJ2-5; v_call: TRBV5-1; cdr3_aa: ASSLVRLQETQY
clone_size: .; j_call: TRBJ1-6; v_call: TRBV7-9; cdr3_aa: ASSTTPQGSNSPLH
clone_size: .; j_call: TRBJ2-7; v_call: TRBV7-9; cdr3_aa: ASSSGRSDEQY
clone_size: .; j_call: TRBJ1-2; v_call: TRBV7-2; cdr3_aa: ASSLEVSLGKGYT
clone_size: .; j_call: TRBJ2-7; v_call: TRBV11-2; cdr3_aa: ASSHWGRGRDEQY
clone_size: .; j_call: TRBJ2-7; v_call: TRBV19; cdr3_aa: ASSKRELSYEQY
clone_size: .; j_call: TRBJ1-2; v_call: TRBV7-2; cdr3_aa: ASSLGGTGGSNGYT
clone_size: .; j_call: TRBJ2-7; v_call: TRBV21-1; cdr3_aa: ASSKSGLSSSYEQY
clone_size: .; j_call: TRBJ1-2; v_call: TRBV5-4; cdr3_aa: ASSRTGSNGYT
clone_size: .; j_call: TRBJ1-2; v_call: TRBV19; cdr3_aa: ASSILSGGDYGYT
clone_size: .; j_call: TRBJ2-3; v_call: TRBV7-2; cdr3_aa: ASSLGTTRFEDTQY
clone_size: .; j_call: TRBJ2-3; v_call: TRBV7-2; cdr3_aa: ASSPRDSADTQY
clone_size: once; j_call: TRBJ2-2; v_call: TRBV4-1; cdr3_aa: ASSQGYRVANTGELF
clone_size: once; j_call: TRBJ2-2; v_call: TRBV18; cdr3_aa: ASSPPGRTGGLAGGSGTGELF
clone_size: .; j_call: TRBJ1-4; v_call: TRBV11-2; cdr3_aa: ASSINRGNVEKLF
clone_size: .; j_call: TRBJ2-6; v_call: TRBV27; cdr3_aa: ASRAVPYSGANVLT
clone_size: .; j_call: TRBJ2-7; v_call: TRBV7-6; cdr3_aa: ASSRGRAGYEQY
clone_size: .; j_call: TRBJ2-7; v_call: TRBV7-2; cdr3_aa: ASSILAGGPAGEQY
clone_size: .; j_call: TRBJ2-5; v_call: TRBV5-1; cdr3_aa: ASSPSGTSGRAGQETQY
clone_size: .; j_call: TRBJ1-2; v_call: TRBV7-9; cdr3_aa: ASSHPGQGRGYT
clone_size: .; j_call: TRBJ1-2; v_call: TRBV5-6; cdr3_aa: ASSLYQENNYGYT
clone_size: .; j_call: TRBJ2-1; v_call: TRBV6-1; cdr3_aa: ASSELGLAGGRYNEQF
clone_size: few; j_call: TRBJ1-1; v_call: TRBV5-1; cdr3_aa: ASSPLQGANTEAF
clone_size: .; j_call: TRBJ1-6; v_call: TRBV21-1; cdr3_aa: ASSRPTGDLGRNSPLH
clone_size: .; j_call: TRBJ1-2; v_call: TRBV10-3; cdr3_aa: ATSNPDRAVNYGYT
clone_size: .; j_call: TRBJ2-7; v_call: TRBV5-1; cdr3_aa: ASSSPAYEQY
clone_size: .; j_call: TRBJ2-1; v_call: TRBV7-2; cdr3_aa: ASSLAGTLAYNEQF
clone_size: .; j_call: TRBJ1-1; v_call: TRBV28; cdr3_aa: ASIPGLGTEAF
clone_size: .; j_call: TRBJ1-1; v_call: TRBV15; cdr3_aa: ATSEGGLDTEAF
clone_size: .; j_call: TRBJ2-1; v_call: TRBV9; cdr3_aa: ASSAGTYNEQF
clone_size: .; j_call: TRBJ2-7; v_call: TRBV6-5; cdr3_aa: ASSSGGAGVYEQY
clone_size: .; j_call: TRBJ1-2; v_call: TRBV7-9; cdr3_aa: ASSTGTGHGYT
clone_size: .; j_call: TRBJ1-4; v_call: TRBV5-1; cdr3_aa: ASRDGPTNEKLF
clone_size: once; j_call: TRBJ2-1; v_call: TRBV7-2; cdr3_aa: ASKTTSASYNEQF
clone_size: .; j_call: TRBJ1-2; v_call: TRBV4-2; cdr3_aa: ASSQVNPGGVNYGYT
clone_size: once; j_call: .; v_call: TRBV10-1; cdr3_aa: ASSERDMSYEQY
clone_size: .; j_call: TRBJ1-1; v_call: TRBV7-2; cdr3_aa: ASSSWMNTEAF
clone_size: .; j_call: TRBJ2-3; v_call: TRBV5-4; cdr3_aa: ASSLVGYSTDTQY
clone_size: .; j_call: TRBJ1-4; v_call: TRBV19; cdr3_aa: ASSTDRGVTNEKLF
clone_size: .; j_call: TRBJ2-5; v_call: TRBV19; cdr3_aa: ASRRGQAETQY